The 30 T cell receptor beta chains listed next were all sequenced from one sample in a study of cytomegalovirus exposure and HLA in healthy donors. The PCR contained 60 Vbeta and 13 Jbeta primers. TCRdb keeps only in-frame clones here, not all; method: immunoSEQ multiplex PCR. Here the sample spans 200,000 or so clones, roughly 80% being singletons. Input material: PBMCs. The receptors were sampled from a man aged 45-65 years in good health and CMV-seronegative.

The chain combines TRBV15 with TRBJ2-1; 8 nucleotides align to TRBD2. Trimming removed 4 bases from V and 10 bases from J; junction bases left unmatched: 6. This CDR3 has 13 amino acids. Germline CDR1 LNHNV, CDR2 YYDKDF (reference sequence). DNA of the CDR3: TGTGCCACCAGCACGCCGGGGGGGGGCGAGCAGTTCTTC. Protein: CATSTPGGGEQFF.

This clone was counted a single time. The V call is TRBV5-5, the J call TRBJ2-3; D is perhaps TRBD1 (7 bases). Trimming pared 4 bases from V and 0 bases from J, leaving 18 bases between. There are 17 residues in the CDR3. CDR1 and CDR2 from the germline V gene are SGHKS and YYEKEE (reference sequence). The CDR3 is CASSMWTGGISTDTQYF. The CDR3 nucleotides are TGTGCCAGCAGCATGTGGACAGGAGGGATTAGCACAGATACGCAGTATTTT.

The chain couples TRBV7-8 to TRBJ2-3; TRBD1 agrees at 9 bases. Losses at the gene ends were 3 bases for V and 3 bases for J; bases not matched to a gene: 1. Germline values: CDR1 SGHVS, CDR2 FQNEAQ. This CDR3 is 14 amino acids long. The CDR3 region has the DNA TGTGCCAGCAGCTTTGGGACAGGGACAGATACGCAGTATTTT. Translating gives CASSFGTGTDTQYF.

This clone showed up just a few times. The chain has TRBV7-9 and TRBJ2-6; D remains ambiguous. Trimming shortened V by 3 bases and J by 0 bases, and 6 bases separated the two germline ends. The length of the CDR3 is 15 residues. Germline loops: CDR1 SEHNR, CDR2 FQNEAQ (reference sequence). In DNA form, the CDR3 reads TGTGCCAGCAGCTTCGCGAGCTCTGGGGCCAACGTCCTGACTTTC. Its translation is CASSFASSGANVLTF.

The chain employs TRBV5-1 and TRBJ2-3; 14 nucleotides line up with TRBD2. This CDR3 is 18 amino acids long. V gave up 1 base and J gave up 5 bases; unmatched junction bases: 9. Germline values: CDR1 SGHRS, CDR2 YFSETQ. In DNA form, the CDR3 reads TGCGCCAGCAGCTTGAAGGGACTAGCGGGAGATACAGGAGATACGCAGTATTTT. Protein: CASSLKGLAGDTGDTQYF.

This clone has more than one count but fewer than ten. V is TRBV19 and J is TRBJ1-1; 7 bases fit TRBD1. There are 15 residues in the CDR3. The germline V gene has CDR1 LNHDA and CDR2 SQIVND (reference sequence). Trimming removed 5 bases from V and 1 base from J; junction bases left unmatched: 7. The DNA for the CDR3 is TGTGCCAGTAGTCCCCACAGGGGCGGGAACACTGAAGCTTTCTTT. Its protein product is CASSPHRGGNTEAFF.

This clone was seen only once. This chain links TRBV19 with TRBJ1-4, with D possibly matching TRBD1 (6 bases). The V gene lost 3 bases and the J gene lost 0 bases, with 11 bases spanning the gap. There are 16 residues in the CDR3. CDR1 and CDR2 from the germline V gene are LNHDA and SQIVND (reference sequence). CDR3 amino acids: CASSIRQAPTNEKLFF. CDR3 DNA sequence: TGTGCCAGTAGTATCCGACAGGCACCAACTAATGAAAAACTGTTTTTT.

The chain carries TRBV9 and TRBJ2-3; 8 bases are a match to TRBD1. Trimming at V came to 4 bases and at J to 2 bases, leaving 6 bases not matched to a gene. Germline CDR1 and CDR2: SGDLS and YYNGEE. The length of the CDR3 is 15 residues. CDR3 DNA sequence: TGTGCCAGCAGCTCTGGGACAGGAAACACAGATACGCAGTATTTT. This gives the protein CASSSGTGNTDTQYF.

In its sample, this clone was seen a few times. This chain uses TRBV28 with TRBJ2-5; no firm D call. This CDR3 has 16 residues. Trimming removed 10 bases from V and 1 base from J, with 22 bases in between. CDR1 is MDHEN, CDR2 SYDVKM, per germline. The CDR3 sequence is CATQSQGEKFQETQYF. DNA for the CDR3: TGTGCCACCCAATCTCAAGGAGAAAAATTCCAAGAGACCCAGTACTTC.

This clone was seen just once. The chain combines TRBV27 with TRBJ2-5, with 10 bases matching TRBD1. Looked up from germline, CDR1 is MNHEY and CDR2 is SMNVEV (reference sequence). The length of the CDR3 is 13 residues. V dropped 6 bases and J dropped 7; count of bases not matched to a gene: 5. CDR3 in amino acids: CASSLGTGATQYF. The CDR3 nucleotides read TGTGCCAGCAGCCTCGGGACAGGGGCGACCCAGTACTTC.

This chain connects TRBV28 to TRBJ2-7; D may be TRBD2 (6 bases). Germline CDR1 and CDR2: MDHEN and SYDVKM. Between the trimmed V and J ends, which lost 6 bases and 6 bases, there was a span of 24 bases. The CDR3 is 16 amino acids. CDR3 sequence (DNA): TGTGCCAGCAGAGGGACGCCGCGCTGGGAGGCTGTCGAGCAGTACTTC. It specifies CASRGTPRWEAVEQYF.

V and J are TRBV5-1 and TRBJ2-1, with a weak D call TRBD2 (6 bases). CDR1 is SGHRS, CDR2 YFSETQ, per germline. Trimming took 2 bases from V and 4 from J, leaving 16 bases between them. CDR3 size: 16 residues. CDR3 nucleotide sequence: TGCGCCAGCAGCTTACGTTCGAGCGGAGGGTACAATGAGCAGTTCTTC. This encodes CASSLRSSGGYNEQFF. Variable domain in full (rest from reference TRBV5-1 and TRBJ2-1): KAGVTQTPRYLIKTRGQQVTLSCSPISGHRSVSWYQQTPGQGLQFLFEYFSETQRNKGNFPGRFSGRQFSNSRSEMNVSTLELGDSALYLCASSLRSSGGYNEQFFGPGTRLTVL.

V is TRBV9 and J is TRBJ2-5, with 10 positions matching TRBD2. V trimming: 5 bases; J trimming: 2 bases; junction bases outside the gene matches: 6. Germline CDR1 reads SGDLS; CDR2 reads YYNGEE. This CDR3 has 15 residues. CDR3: CASSDSGGIQETQYF. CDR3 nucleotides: TGTGCCAGCAGTGATAGCGGGGGGATTCAAGAGACCCAGTACTTC.

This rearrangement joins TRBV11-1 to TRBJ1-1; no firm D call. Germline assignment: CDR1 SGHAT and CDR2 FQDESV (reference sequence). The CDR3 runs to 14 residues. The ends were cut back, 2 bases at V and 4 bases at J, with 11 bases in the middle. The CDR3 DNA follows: TGTGCCAGCAGCTTATTTTCAGGAGGCACTGAAGCTTTCTTT. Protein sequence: CASSLFSGGTEAFF.

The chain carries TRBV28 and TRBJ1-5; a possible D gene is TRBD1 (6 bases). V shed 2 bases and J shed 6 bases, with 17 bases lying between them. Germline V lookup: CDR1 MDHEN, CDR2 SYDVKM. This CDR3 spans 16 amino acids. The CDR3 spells CASSLAGEGTIQPQHF. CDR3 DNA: TGTGCCAGCAGTTTAGCAGGGGAAGGGACAATTCAGCCCCAGCATTTT. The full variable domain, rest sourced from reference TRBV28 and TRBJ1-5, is DVKVTQSSRYLVKRTGEKVFLECVQDMDHENMFWYRQDPGLGLRLIYFSYDVKMKEKGDIPEGYSVSREKKERFSLILESASTNQTSMYLCASSLAGEGTIQPQHFGDGTRLSIL.

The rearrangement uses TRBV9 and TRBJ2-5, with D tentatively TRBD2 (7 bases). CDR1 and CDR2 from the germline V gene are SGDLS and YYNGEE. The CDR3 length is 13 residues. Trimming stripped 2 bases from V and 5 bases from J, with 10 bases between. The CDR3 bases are TGTGCCAGCAGCGTTGGGGGGGGCGAGACCCAGTACTTC. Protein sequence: CASSVGGGETQYF.

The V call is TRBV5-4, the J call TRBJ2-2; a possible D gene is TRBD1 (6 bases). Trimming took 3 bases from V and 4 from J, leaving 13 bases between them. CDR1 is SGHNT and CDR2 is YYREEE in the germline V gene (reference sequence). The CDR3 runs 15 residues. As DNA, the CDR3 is TGTGCCAGCAGCTCCGGACAGTTTCGCACCGGGGAGCTGTTTTTT. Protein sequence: CASSSGQFRTGELFF.

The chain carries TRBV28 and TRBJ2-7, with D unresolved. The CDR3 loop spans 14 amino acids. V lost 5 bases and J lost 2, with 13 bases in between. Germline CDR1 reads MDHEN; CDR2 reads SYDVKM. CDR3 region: CASSPNYRTYEQYF. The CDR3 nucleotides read TGTGCCAGCAGTCCGAACTACCGAACCTACGAGCAGTACTTC. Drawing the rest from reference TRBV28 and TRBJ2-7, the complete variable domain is DVKVTQSSRYLVKRTGEKVFLECVQDMDHENMFWYRQDPGLGLRLIYFSYDVKMKEKGDIPEGYSVSREKKERFSLILESASTNQTSMYLCASSPNYRTYEQYFGPGTRLTVT.

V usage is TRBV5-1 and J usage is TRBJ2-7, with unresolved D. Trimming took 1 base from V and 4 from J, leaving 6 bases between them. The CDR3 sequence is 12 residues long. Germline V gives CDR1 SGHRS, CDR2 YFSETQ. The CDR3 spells CASSLTTYEQYF. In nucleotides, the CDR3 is TGCGCCAGCAGCTTGACGACTTACGAGCAGTACTTC. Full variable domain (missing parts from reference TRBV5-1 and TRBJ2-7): KAGVTQTPRYLIKTRGQQVTLSCSPISGHRSVSWYQQTPGQGLQFLFEYFSETQRNKGNFPGRFSGRQFSNSRSEMNVSTLELGDSALYLCASSLTTYEQYFGPGTRLTVT.

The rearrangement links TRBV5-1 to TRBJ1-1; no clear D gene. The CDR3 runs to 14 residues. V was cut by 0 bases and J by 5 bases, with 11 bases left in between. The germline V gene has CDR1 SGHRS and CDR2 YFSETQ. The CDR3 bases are TGCGCCAGCAGCTTGGAACAGCTTGGAACTGAAGCTTTCTTT. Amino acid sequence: CASSLEQLGTEAFF.

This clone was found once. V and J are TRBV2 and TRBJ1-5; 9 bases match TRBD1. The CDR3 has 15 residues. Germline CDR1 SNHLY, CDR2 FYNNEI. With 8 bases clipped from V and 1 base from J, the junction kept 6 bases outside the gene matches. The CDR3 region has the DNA TGTGCCAGCGGACGGGACAGGGCGAGCAATCAGCCCCAGCATTTT. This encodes CASGRDRASNQPQHF. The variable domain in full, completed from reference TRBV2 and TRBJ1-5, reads EPEVTQTPSHQVTQMGQEVILRCVPISNHLYFYWYRQILGQKVEFLVSFYNNEISEKSEIFDDQFSVERPDGSNFTLKIRSTKLEDSAMYFCASGRDRASNQPQHFGDGTRLSIL.

CDR3 coding DNA: TGTGCCAGCACTAGCGCTACTAGCGGGCGTTCCTACAATGAGCAGTTCTTC. Encoded protein: CASTSATSGRSYNEQFF. The rearrangement links TRBV27 to TRBJ2-1, with 9 bases identical to TRBD2. V lost 7 bases, J lost 1 base, and 11 bases stayed unmatched. The CDR3 covers 17 residues. The germline gives CDR1 MNHEY, CDR2 SMNVEV (reference sequence).

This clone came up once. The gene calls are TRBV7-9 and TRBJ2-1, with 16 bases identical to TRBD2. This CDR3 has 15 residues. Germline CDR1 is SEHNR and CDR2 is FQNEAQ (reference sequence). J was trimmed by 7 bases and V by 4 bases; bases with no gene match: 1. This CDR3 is CASSSGLAGGNEQFF. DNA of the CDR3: TGTGCCAGCAGCTCGGGACTAGCGGGAGGGAATGAGCAGTTCTTC.

CDR3 amino acids: CATKGQPKNSNQPQHF. CDR3 coding DNA: TGTGCTACAAAGGGACAGCCCAAAAATAGCAATCAGCCCCAGCATTTT. The chain employs TRBV19 and TRBJ1-5; 7 bases are shared with TRBD1. The CDR3 spans 16 residues. CDR1 and CDR2 from the germline V gene are LNHDA and SQIVND (reference sequence).

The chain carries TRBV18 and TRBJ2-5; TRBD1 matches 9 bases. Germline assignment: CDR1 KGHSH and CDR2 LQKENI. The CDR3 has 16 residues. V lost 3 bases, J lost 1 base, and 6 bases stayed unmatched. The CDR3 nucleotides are TGTGCCAGCTCACCCTCTCTACAGGGGGCCCAAGAGACCCAGTACTTC. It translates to CASSPSLQGAQETQYF.

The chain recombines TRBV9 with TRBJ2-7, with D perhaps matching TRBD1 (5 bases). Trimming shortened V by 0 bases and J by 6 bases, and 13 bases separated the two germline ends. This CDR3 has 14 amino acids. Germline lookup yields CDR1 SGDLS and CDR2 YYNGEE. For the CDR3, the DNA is TGTGCCAGCAGCGTAGATCTCGGCAGGGTCGAGCAGTACTTC. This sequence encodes CASSVDLGRVEQYF.

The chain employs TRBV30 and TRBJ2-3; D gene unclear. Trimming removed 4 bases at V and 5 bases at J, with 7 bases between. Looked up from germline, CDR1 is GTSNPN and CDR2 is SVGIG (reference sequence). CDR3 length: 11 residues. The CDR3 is CAWTKQDTQYF. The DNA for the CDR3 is TGTGCCTGGACGAAGCAAGATACGCAGTATTTT.

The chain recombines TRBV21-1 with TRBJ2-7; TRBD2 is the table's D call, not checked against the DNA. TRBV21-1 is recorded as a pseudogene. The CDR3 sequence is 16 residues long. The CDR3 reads CASGTSGRNYSYEQYF. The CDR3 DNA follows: TGTGCCAGTGGGACTAGCGGGAGAAATTACTCCTACGAGCAGTACTTC.

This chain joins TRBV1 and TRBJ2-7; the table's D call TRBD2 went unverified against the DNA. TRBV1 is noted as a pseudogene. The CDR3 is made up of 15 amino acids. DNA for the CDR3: TGCACCAGCAGCCAAGATCGGGTGGGAGTGTACGAGCAGTACTTC. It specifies CTSSQDRVGVYEQYF.

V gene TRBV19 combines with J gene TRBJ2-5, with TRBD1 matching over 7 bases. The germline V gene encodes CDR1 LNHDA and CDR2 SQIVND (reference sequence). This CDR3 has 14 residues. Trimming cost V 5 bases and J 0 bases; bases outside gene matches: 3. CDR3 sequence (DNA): TGTGCCAGTAGTCCGGACAGGTACCAAGAGACCCAGTACTTC. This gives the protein CASSPDRYQETQYF.